These T cell receptor beta chains were read from a single sample in a study of shared clonotypes between healthy human individuals. Sequenced by immunoSEQ multiplex PCR; TCRdb stores in-frame clones only, minus some. The repertoire consists of under 700,000 clones, with 85% to 95% occurring once and the leading ten covering approximately 0.11%. Specimen: naive CD8+ T cells sorted from blood. These receptors originate from a young woman in good health. CDR3s include the opening cysteine and the closing phenylalanine or tryptophan. The D gene is left open where the match is weak. Some rows have no size entry. The others give once, few or many, or a class for an expanded clone.

V gene: TRBV21-1
J gene: TRBJ1-1
D gene: .
CDR3 length: 12
clone size: .
CDR3 protein: CASSKGGLEAFF
CDR3 DNA: TGTGCCAGCAGCAAAGGGGGCCTTGAAGCTTTCTTT

V gene: TRBV5-1
J gene: TRBJ2-1
D gene: .
CDR3 length: 16
clone size: .
CDR3 protein: CASSFYYGGQDNEQFF
CDR3 DNA: TGCGCCAGCAGTTTCTATTATGGAGGCCAAGACAATGAGCAGTTCTTC

V gene: TRBV30
J gene: TRBJ2-1
D gene: TRBD2
CDR3 length: 15
clone size: .
CDR3 protein: CAWGGGLADYNEQFF
CDR3 DNA: TGTGCCTGGGGGGGCGGACTAGCGGATTACAATGAGCAGTTCTTC

V gene: TRBV27
J gene: TRBJ1-3
D gene: .
CDR3 length: 13
clone size: once
CDR3 protein: CASSFRSGNTIYF
CDR3 DNA: TGTGCCAGCAGTTTCAGATCTGGAAACACCATATATTTT

V gene: TRBV28
J gene: TRBJ1-3
D gene: .
CDR3 length: 14
clone size: .
CDR3 protein: CASSFRVTGNTIYF
CDR3 DNA: TGTGCCAGCAGTTTCAGGGTTACTGGAAACACCATATATTTT

V gene: TRBV19
J gene: TRBJ2-2
D gene: TRBD2
CDR3 length: 16
clone size: .
CDR3 protein: CASSLGLAGGTGELFF
CDR3 DNA: TGTGCCAGTAGTCTCGGACTAGCGGGAGGCACCGGGGAGCTGTTTTTT

V gene: TRBV2
J gene: TRBJ1-3
D gene: TRBD1
CDR3 length: 14
clone size: .
CDR3 protein: CASSPGGAGNTIYF
CDR3 DNA: TGTGCCAGCAGTCCAGGGGGCGCCGGAAACACCATATATTTT

V gene: TRBV6-1
J gene: TRBJ2-4
D gene: .
CDR3 length: 17
clone size: .
CDR3 protein: CASSELIRAGAKNIQYF
CDR3 DNA: TGTGCCAGCAGTGAATTAATAAGGGCGGGGGCCAAAAACATTCAGTACTTC

V gene: TRBV2
J gene: TRBJ1-2
D gene: TRBD1
CDR3 length: 15
clone size: .
CDR3 protein: CASWEDRVLRGGYTF
CDR3 DNA: TGTGCCAGCTGGGAGGACAGGGTCCTCCGGGGGGGCTACACCTTC

V gene: TRBV2
J gene: TRBJ2-7
D gene: TRBD2
CDR3 length: 15
clone size: .
CDR3 protein: CASTPVGREIYEQYF
CDR3 DNA: TGTGCCAGCACCCCTGTGGGGCGGGAGATTTACGAGCAGTACTTC

V gene: TRBV28
J gene: TRBJ1-5
D gene: TRBD1
CDR3 length: 15
clone size: .
CDR3 protein: CASRKDRVENQPQHF
CDR3 DNA: TGTGCCAGCAGGAAAGACAGGGTCGAAAATCAGCCCCAGCATTTT

V gene: TRBV27
J gene: TRBJ2-7
D gene: .
CDR3 length: 13
clone size: .
CDR3 protein: CAGSSGTPYEQYF
CDR3 DNA: TGTGCCGGCAGTTCAGGGACACCCTACGAGCAGTACTTC

V gene: TRBV14
J gene: TRBJ2-1
D gene: TRBD2
CDR3 length: 14
clone size: .
CDR3 protein: CASSRLAINNEQFF
CDR3 DNA: TGTGCCAGCAGCCGACTAGCGATCAACAATGAGCAGTTCTTC

V gene: TRBV19
J gene: TRBJ2-7
D gene: TRBD1
CDR3 length: 15
clone size: .
CDR3 protein: CASSYTGTGSDEQYF
CDR3 DNA: TGTGCCAGTAGCTACACCGGGACAGGGTCAGACGAGCAGTACTTC

V gene: TRBV7-9
J gene: TRBJ2-7
D gene: TRBD2
CDR3 length: 12
clone size: .
CDR3 protein: CASAPGGYEQYF
CDR3 DNA: TGTGCCAGCGCCCCCGGGGGGTACGAGCAGTACTTC

V gene: TRBV5-6
J gene: TRBJ2-7
D gene: .
CDR3 length: 15
clone size: .
CDR3 protein: CASSTAGTGDYEQYF
CDR3 DNA: TGTGCCAGCAGCACAGCCGGGACCGGCGACTACGAGCAGTACTTC